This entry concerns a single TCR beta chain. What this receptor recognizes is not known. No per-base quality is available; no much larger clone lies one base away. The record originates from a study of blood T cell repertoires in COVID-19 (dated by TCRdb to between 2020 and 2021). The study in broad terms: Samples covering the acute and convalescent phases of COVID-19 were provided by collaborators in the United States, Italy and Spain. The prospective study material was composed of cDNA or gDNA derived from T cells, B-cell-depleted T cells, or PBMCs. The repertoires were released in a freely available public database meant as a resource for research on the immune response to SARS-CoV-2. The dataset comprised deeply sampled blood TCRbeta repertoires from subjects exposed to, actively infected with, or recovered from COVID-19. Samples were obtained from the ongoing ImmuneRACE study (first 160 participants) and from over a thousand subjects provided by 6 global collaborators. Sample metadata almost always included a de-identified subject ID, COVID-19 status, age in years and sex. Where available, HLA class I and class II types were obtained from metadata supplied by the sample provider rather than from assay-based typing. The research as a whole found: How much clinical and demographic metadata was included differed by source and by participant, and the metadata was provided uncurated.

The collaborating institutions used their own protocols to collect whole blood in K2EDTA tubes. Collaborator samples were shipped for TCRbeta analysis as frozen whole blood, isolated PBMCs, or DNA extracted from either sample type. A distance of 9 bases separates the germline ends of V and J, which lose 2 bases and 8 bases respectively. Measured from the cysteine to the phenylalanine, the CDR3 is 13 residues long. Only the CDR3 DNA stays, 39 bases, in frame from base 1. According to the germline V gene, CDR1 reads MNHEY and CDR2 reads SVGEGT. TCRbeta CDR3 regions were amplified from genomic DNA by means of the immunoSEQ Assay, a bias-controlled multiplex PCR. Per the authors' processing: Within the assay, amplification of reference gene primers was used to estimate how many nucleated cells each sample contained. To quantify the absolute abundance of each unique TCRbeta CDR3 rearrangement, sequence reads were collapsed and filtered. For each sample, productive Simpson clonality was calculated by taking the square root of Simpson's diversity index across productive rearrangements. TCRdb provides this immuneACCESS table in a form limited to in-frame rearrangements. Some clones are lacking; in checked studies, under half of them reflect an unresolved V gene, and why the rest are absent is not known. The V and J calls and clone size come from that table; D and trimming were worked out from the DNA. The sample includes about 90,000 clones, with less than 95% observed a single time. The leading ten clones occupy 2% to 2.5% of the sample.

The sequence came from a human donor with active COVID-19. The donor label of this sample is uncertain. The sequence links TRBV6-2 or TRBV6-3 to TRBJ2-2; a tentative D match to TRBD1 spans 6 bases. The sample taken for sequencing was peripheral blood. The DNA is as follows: TGTGCCAGCAGTTACGGACAGTTAGGGGAGCTGTTTTTT. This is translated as CASSYGQLGELFF.